This TCR beta chain comes out of a study of T cells after yellow fever vaccination. Study results and caveats: Post-booster samples contained most primary-vaccination clones (about 95% CD4, about 90% CD8). Abundant bulk-population clonotypes could contaminate the FACS-sorted repertoires.

The authors made TCR cDNA by 5'RACE template switching, adding a universal primer site and UMIs. MiXCR was run by TCRdb on the 5' RACE reads, yielding one entry per CDR3 protein. The sample includes 200,000 to 250,000 distinct CDR3 sequences, less than 9% of them seen just once. About this clonotype: Its antigen is not identified.

This CDR3 comprises 15 residues. The V and J ends lost 7 bases and 3 bases, in that order; junction bases with no gene match: 7. The source material was CD4+ T cells sorted from PBMCs, sampled 15 days after the yellow fever booster vaccination. The origin of this receptor is a man between 25 and 39 years old who received the YFV17D yellow fever vaccine. This rearrangement joins TRBV12-3 or TRBV12-4 to TRBJ1-5; TRBD1 aligns across 9 bases. DNA for the CDR3: TGTGCCAGCACCATGGGACAGGGTCCCAATCAGCCCCAGCATTTT. Translated, it gives CASTMGQGPNQPQHF.